The source of this TCR beta chain is a study of identical twins' blood T cells. TCRdb reprocessed the 5' RACE reads via MiXCR and lists one record per CDR3 protein. Among a few hundred thousand distinct CDR3 sequences listed, 28% were seen once. The J segment lost 4 bases and the V segment lost 2 bases, leaving 7 bases of the junction unmatched. The CDR3 length is 16 residues. CDR1 is SGHVS, CDR2 FNYEAQ, per germline. The chain uses TRBV7-6 and TRBJ2-2; TRBD1 matches at 7 bases. The origin of this receptor is a woman between 18 and 49 years old in good health. Material: PBMCs. DNA for the CDR3: TGTGCCAGCAGCTTATGGGGACAGTTAAGCACCGGGGAGCTGTTTTTT. It translates to CASSLWGQLSTGELFF.